This T cell receptor (beta chain) was identified in a study of shared clonotypes between healthy human individuals (dated by TCRdb to the early 2020s). Background for the entire study: Three men and two women, aged 18 to 49 years, made up the cohort. To estimate repertoire size and how much clonotype sharing occurs between individuals, the study deeply sequenced the blood TCR repertoires of several healthy adults. Per donor, leukapheresis produced somewhere between about 0.8 and 9.5 billion PBMCs. For each donor, CD4 naive and CD4 memory were each given three plates, CD8 naive was given two plates, and CD8 memory was given one plate. Different laboratories and diverse techniques were used to prepare libraries and sequence TCR repertoires, to increase sequencing depth and limit assay-specific biases.

Using the deep immunoSEQ assay, TCR CDR3 regions were amplified from genomic DNA by multiplex PCR. Extracted genomic DNA from each cell subset was distributed evenly across all wells of several immunoSEQ 96-well plates, and each plate was treated as a replicate. Each replicate PCR for sorted subsets received 200 ng genomic DNA, equal to roughly 30,000 T cell genomes. Purified libraries were quantified with a Qubit 3.0 fluorometer, sized on a Bioanalyzer 2100, and re-quantified with the KAPA Library Quantification kit. Each immunoSEQ 96-well plate was sequenced on its own single-read 150-cycle Illumina NextSeq 550 flow cell. For the original study's pipeline: Because the immunoSEQ output held only junctional sequences and lacked quality scores, the filtering could not match the filtering applied to full-length reads. To assign V/J genes and CDR3, sequences were annotated against IMGT germline references using PyIR, a Python wrapper for IgBLAST v1.9. Any read was removed if the V/J assignment was weak (E-value above 1e-6), the CDR3 was missing, or the read contained stop codons, out-of-frame junctions, or ambiguous translated residues. A V3J clonotype was defined by an identical inferred V gene, J gene, and CDR3 amino acid sequence. The percentage overlap between two repertoires was calculated by dividing the number of shared unique clonotypes by the size of the smaller repertoire. Repertoire richness was assessed with RTK rarefaction, the Chao1 estimator, and Recon v2.1 estimates of unobserved clonotypes. Generation probabilities for all TCRbeta clonotypes obtained by the gDNA method from several donors were computed using OLGA. This is the immuneACCESS table as TCRdb keeps it, with only in-frame sequences that have V and J called. A part of the clones is gone; compared with another copy, unresolved V genes explain less than half, and the rest is unexplained. That table furnishes V, J and clone size, whereas the DNA furnished D and trimming. This sample holds over 750,000 clones; roughly 96% were observed only once. The ten largest clonotypes hold 0.2% to 0.25% of the sample.

For the CD8 naive samples, CD45RO-negative cells were positively selected for CCR7, yielding a CD45RA+CCR7+ population from which TemRA cells were excluded. The donors were healthy, HIV-negative adults with no recently reported acute infections or vaccinations. Only Caucasian adults living in Nashville, Tennessee, USA were represented among the donors. Blood was obtained by leukapheresis, after which PBMCs were separated by Ficoll-Histopaque density gradient centrifugation and cryopreserved in liquid nitrogen vapor phase. Analytical flow cytometry was used to check the purity and quantity of every magnetically sorted T cell population. From each sorted fraction, genomic DNA was isolated and quantified by UV absorbance on a Nanodrop 2000c. Overall study results and their limits: Sampling was restricted to blood, and TCR repertoires in tissues likely differ from the TCR repertoires found in blood. Larger estimated clonotype richness was generally found for naive subsets than for memory subsets. Compared with non-shared clonotypes, the clonotypes found in all four sorted-subset donors had higher generation probabilities. Pairwise subsampling indicated that sequencing depth was expected to affect the degree of clonotype sharing among donors. When several donors were compared, the shared fraction of clonotypes was around 5% for naive CD4, around 3.6% for naive CD8, 2% to 2.5% for memory CD4, and under 0.5% for memory CD8. Because the study included only a small number of donors, the genetic and exposure-history diversity represented was limited. Even with the large sequencing depth, rarefaction of the sorted-subset datasets indicated that sequencing was incomplete.

On this clone itself: Its antigen is not yet known. No quality values exist for individual bases; no much larger clone is one base distant.

Its CDR3 holds 17 amino acids, cysteine through phenylalanine. The entry retains the CDR3 DNA only, 51 bases that are in frame from base 1. From a lookup of the germline V gene, CDR1 and CDR2 are SGHAT and FQNNGV. V gives up 5 bases and J gives up 0 bases, and the segment between their germline ends measures 17 bases. The rearrangement joined TRBV11-2 to TRBJ2-1, and the D gene may be TRBD1, 6 bases matching. Sequencing used naive CD8+ T cells sorted from blood. The cell subset or site label here, explained by the study, means: CD45RA+CCR7+. The receptor was derived from a man aged 25-45 years in good health. The CDR3 protein sequence reads: CASSLVTRGSSYNEQFF. The DNA sequence reads TGTGCCAGCAGCCTCGTCACTAGGGGGAGCTCCTACAATGAGCAGTTCTTC.